This TCR beta chain was identified during a study of T cells in Graves' hyperthyroidism and ophthalmopathy. Points from the study as a whole: In blood, most of the thyroid clonotypes expanded above 0.001 were also present.

This clonotype was seen a handful of times. Its antigen remains unknown. TCR beta CDR3 region amplification was performed from RNA transcripts. The study used the HTBI primer set for a first-round RT-PCR of the TCR CDR3. MiXCR was run by TCRdb on the multiplex PCR reads, yielding one entry per CDR3 protein. The profile shows around 350,000 distinct CDR3 sequences, approximately 15% of them singletons. V shed 6 bases and J 2 bases; nucleotides not matched to a gene: 19. Germline CDR1 MNHEY, CDR2 SVGEGT. There are 20 residues in the CDR3. This clonotype was obtained from a woman between 18 and 29 years old with Graves' hyperthyroidism that later progressed to Graves' ophthalmopathy. Sequencing input: blood. The rearrangement joins TRBV6-2 or TRBV6-3 to TRBJ2-7; 13 nucleotides line up with TRBD2. The CDR3 here is CASSNPTGLAGAKVPYEQYF. CDR3 sequence (DNA): TGTGCCAGCAGCAACCCCACCGGACTAGCGGGAGCTAAAGTTCCCTACGAGCAGTACTTC.